What follows are 9 T cell receptor beta chains derived from one specimen sequenced in a study of early stage breast cancer tumors. Libraries were prepared by immunoSEQ multiplex PCR; TCRdb keeps only in-frame clonotypes and omits some of them. The table has fewer than 90,000 clones, around 80% seen once. Input material: blood. The receptors here all came from a person in their sixties with breast cancer.

The chain couples TRBV5-4 to TRBJ2-5, with 7 bases matching TRBD1. CDR1 is SGHNT and CDR2 is YYREEE in the germline V gene (reference sequence). The length of the CDR3 is 15 residues. Trimming took 4 bases from V and 5 from J; bases not matched to a gene: 11. Here the CDR3 DNA reads TGTGCCAGCAGCACCGACAGGGCCCATCTGGAGACCCAGTACTTC. Translation gives CASSTDRAHLETQYF.

V gene TRBV30 combines with J gene TRBJ2-2; no firm D call. Between the trimmed V and J ends, which lost 2 bases and 9 bases, there was a span of 22 bases. This CDR3 comprises 16 residues. Germline-derived CDR1 and CDR2 are GTSNPN and SVGIG (reference sequence). CDR3 protein: CAWSSRTLERSRELFF. CDR3 DNA: TGTGCCTGGAGTTCCCGGACCCTAGAAAGGAGCCGGGAGCTGTTTTTT.

The chain has TRBV2 and TRBJ2-3; TRBD1 is a possible D gene (6 bases). The germline V gene encodes CDR1 SNHLY and CDR2 FYNNEI. The CDR3 consists of 16 residues. Trimming pared 10 bases from V and 1 base from J, leaving 21 bases between. This CDR3 reads CAIPKDKGDGTDTQYF. The CDR3 region has the DNA TGTGCCATCCCAAAGGACAAGGGGGATGGCACAGATACGCAGTATTTT.

CDR3 DNA sequence: TGCGCCAGCAGCTTGTCAACAGCAACTAATGAAAAACTGTTTTTT. Amino acids: CASSLSTATNEKLFF. The chain employs TRBV5-1 and TRBJ1-4; D not resolved. This CDR3 is built from 15 residues. The germline V gene has CDR1 SGHRS and CDR2 YFSETQ. Trimming left V 1 base short and J 0 bases short, with 7 bases between.

Only one count was recorded for this clone. The rearrangement links TRBV9 to TRBJ2-5; the match to TRBD1 covers 9 bases. V trimming: 3 bases; J trimming: 5 bases; junction bases outside the gene matches: 5. This CDR3 region has 14 residues. Germline lookup yields CDR1 SGDLS and CDR2 YYNGEE. CDR3 coding DNA: TGTGCCAGCAGCGCACAGGGGGCCCTGGAGACCCAGTACTTC. This gives the protein CASSAQGALETQYF.

The rearrangement links TRBV18 to TRBJ1-2; 8 positions match TRBD1. The trim removed 0 bases at V and 8 bases at J, leaving 5 bases unmatched. The CDR3 is 14 residues long. Germline V gene lookup returns CDR1 KGHSH and CDR2 LQKENI. The CDR3 is CASSPPGQGGGYTF. For the CDR3, the DNA is TGTGCCAGCTCACCACCCGGACAGGGTGGGGGCTACACCTTC.

The chain links TRBV5-4 to TRBJ2-7, with 9 bases fitting TRBD1. With 5 bases clipped from V and 5 bases from J, the junction kept 8 bases outside the gene matches. CDR3 length: 14 residues. From germline, CDR1 is SGHNT and CDR2 YYREEE (reference sequence). As DNA, the CDR3 is TGTGCCAGCAGTCGCGACAGGGGGAGAAACGAGCAGTACTTC. It is translated as CASSRDRGRNEQYF.

The rearrangement joins TRBV7-2 to TRBJ2-1; weak D call: TRBD1 (5 bases). This CDR3 spans 13 amino acids. Trimming stripped 1 base from V and 8 bases from J, with 9 bases between. Germline V CDR1 and CDR2: SGHTA, FQGNSA. CDR3 DNA: TGTGCCAGCAGCTTAGGACAGCTCGATGAGCAGTTCTTC. Protein: CASSLGQLDEQFF. The variable domain in full, completed from reference TRBV7-2 and TRBJ2-1, reads GAGVSQSPSNKVTEKGKDVELRCDPISGHTALYWYRQSLGQGLEFLIYFQGNSAPDKSGLPSDRFSAERTGGSVSTLTIQRTQQEDSAVYLCASSLGQLDEQFFGPGTRLTVL.

This sequence joins TRBV28 and TRBJ1-1, with a weak D call TRBD1 (6 bases). The germline V and J ends were trimmed by 2 bases and 1 base, with 17 bases remaining between them. The CDR3 is 17 amino acids. Germline values: CDR1 MDHEN, CDR2 SYDVKM. CDR3 residues: CASSLLYSGGANTEAFF. The CDR3 nucleotides are TGTGCCAGCAGTTTACTCTATTCGGGGGGGGCGAACACTGAAGCTTTCTTT.